Below, 20 T cell receptor beta chains from the same sample are listed, as sequenced in a study of blood T cells in healthy people across ages. Primed by a sample-barcoded 5' primer and a J-beta primer mix, a second PCR proceeded for 7 to 11 cycles. One entry per CDR3 protein results from TCRdb running MiXCR on the 5' RACE reads. The sample lists 1.5 million to 2 million distinct CDR3 sequences, about two fifths seen once, with more than 20% in the top ten. The sample was blood. The receptors were gathered from a human donor in good health.

A remark on this clonotype: A junction boundary mismatches the germline segment, possibly from a read error. This chain joins TRBV5-1 and TRBJ2-3; D not certain. Germline V gives CDR1 SGHRS, CDR2 YFSETQ. This CDR3 contains 11 residues. The CDR3 nucleotides read TGCGTCAGCAGCAACACAGATACGCAGTATTTT. It encodes CVSSNTDTQYF.

In this sample, this clonotype turned up a few times. CDR3 in DNA: TGCAGCGTTACCCGGGACACATCTAACTATGGCTACACCTTC. Translating it yields CSVTRDTSNYGYTF. The chain is built from TRBV29-1 and TRBJ1-2; D may be TRBD1 (6 bases). Looked up from germline, CDR1 is SQVTM and CDR2 is ANQGSEA. With 5 bases removed from V and 0 bases from J, the gap between germline ends came to 13 bases. The CDR3 sequence is 14 residues long.

As regards this clonotype: This may come from a read error, since a much larger clone is one base off. The chain has TRBV12-3 or TRBV12-4 and TRBJ1-5; D call uncertain. This CDR3 has 13 residues. The CDR3 sequence is CASSFGWDQPRHF. Here the CDR3 DNA reads TGTGCCAGCAGTTTCGGGTGGGATCAGCCCCGGCATTTT.

This clonotype has only a few counts. The chain uses TRBV27 and TRBJ1-2; 7 nucleotides align to TRBD1. CDR1 and CDR2 from the germline V gene are MNHEY and SMNVEV (reference sequence). The CDR3 has 14 residues. With V trimmed by 6 bases and J by 3 bases, 7 bases remained unmatched. The CDR3 DNA is TGTGCCAGCAGGCGGGACAGCCATTACTATGGCTACACCTTC. The encoded protein is CASRRDSHYYGYTF.

The chain employs TRBV6-6 and TRBJ2-3, with D hard to call. The V end was cut by 2 bases, the J end by 6 bases, with 9 bases between. CDR1 and CDR2 from the germline V gene are MNHNY and SVGAGI (reference sequence). The CDR3 runs to 13 residues. This CDR3 is CASSYLDRDTQYF. The CDR3 coding sequence is TGTGCCAGCAGTTACCTGGACCGGGATACGCAGTATTTT.

Only a few counts were recorded for this clonotype. The junction does not match germline at one end; this may be a read error. The chain links TRBV7-9 to TRBJ2-6; D unresolved. CDR3 length: 14 residues. CDR1 and CDR2 (germline): SEHNR, FQNEAQ (reference sequence). The CDR3 protein is CANSDSKRANVLTF. In nucleotides, the CDR3 is TGTGCCAACAGCGACTCTAAGAGGGCCAACGTCCTGACTTTC.

The chain joins TRBV4-3 to TRBJ2-7; D is possibly TRBD2 (6 bases). This CDR3 spans 15 amino acids. CDR1 is LGHNA and CDR2 is YSLEER in the germline V gene. Trimming shortened V by 1 base and J by 5 bases, and 15 bases separated the two germline ends. CDR3 bases: TGCGCCAGCAGCCAAGTGCTACTCGGGAGCGACGAGCAGTACTTC. Protein product: CASSQVLLGSDEQYF.

This clonotype was seen a handful of times. The chain links TRBV27 to TRBJ2-7; a possible D gene is TRBD2 (6 bases). Germline CDR1 reads MNHEY; CDR2 reads SMNVEV (reference sequence). V dropped 6 bases and J dropped 0 bases, with 18 bases sitting between them. The CDR3 is 16 amino acids. The CDR3 nucleotides are TGTGCCAGCAGGGAGGGGACGGCATCCCTCTCCTACGAGCAGTACTTC. As protein: CASREGTASLSYEQYF.

This clonotype was counted a single time. V usage is TRBV7-2 and J usage is TRBJ2-5, with D maybe TRBD1 (5 bases). CDR3 length: 15 amino acids. V was trimmed by 1 base and J by 4 bases, leaving 13 bases between them. Germline loops: CDR1 SGHTA, CDR2 FQGNSA. CDR3 DNA sequence: TGTGCCAGCAGCTTAGGTTCGGTCAGGGTAGAGACCCAGTACTTC. Translation gives CASSLGSVRVETQYF. The complete variable domain, with remaining parts taken from reference TRBV7-2 and TRBJ2-5, reads GAGVSQSPSNKVTEKGKDVELRCDPISGHTALYWYRQSLGQGLEFLIYFQGNSAPDKSGLPSDRFSAERTGGSVSTLTIQRTQQEDSAVYLCASSLGSVRVETQYFGPGTRLLVL.

This clonotype has just one count. The chain recombines TRBV27 with TRBJ2-5; 9 nucleotides align to TRBD1. CDR1 is MNHEY, CDR2 SMNVEV, per germline (reference sequence). V dropped 4 bases and J dropped 12; count of bases not matched to a gene: 9. The CDR3 sequence is 13 residues long. DNA of the CDR3: TGTGCCAGCAGTTCCAACGGACAGGGGTCTAAGTACTTC. It encodes CASSSNGQGSKYF.

For the CDR3, the DNA is TGTGCCAGCAGTCCCCGAGCGCAGTATTTT. This codes for CASSPRAQYF. The rearrangement joins TRBV12-3 or TRBV12-4 to TRBJ2-3, with D uncertain. The CDR3 is made up of 10 amino acids. V dropped 5 bases and J dropped 10 bases, with 7 bases sitting between them.

In this sample, this clonotype turned up many times. This sequence joins TRBV19 and TRBJ2-1; D gene ambiguous. Germline loops: CDR1 LNHDA, CDR2 SQIVND (reference sequence). This CDR3 has 13 amino acids. Trimming took off 1 base at V and 5 bases at J, with 6 bases between the two ends. The CDR3 DNA reads TGTGCCAGTAGTATAGGGGCAGACAATGAGCAGTTCTTC. Protein sequence: CASSIGADNEQFF.

The gene calls are TRBV9 and TRBJ2-1, with 10 bases identical to TRBD2. CDR1 and CDR2 (germline): SGDLS, YYNGEE. V lost 3 bases and J lost 3; bases outside the gene matches: 9. The CDR3 extends over 17 amino acids. The CDR3 sequence is CASSAPVSGGNYNEQFF. CDR3 sequence (DNA): TGTGCCAGCAGCGCTCCGGTTAGCGGGGGGAACTACAATGAGCAGTTCTTC.

To note about this clonotype: One end of the junction fails to match germline, which may point to a read error. J is TRBJ1-2 and V is TRBV9, with a possible D match to TRBD1 (5 bases). CDR1 SGDLS and CDR2 YYNGEE come from the germline V gene. CDR3 size: 12 residues. The CDR3 DNA reads TGTGCCGGCAGGTCAGGGTTTTATGGCTACACCTTC. Translation gives CAGRSGFYGYTF.

The rearrangement joins TRBV4-3 to TRBJ1-2; no clear D. Germline V gene lookup returns CDR1 LGHNA and CDR2 YSLEER. The CDR3 is 12 amino acids. Trimming removed 6 bases from V and 3 bases from J, with 8 bases in between. The DNA for the CDR3 is TGCGCCAGCAGGGGTATGGACTATGGCTACACCTTC. Residues: CASRGMDYGYTF.

The J gene is TRBJ1-2, the V gene TRBV27; tentatively, D is TRBD1 (6 bases). The CDR3 extends over 18 amino acids. Germline lookup yields CDR1 MNHEY and CDR2 SMNVEV (reference sequence). Trimming pared 0 bases from V and 8 bases from J, leaving 25 bases between. CDR3 sequence reads: CASSLSLISTEGVEGYTF. The CDR3 coding sequence is TGTGCCAGCAGTTTATCCCTGATATCGACAGAGGGGGTAGAAGGCTACACCTTC.

The chain has TRBV4-2 and TRBJ2-1, with TRBD2 identical over 7 bases. Looked up from germline, CDR1 is LGHNA and CDR2 is YNFKEQ. CDR3 length: 16 amino acids. The V gene end was trimmed by 0 bases and the J gene end by 6 bases; junction bases not matched to a gene: 8. The CDR3 nucleotides are TGTGCCAGCAGCCAAGAAGAACGGGGGGAAGCCAATGAGCAGTTCTTC. Protein: CASSQEERGEANEQFF.

This clonotype appeared once. The DNA of the CDR3 is TGTGCCAGCAGCCGGGAGCCTTCCTACACAGATACGCAGTATTTT. As protein: CASSREPSYTDTQYF. The chain joins TRBV12-3 or TRBV12-4 to TRBJ2-3, with a tentative D call TRBD2 (6 bases). This CDR3 region has 15 residues. V was shortened by 6 bases and J by 2 bases, with 15 bases between the two germline ends.

In this sample, this clonotype turned up a few times. This sequence joins TRBV4-2 and TRBJ2-7, with TRBD1 matching over 10 bases. With V trimmed by 2 bases and J by 4 bases, 17 bases remained unmatched. The germline V gene encodes CDR1 LGHNA and CDR2 YNFKEQ. The CDR3 has 19 amino acids. This chain's CDR3 is CASSQPSYPGTGDRYEQYF. CDR3 sequence (DNA): TGTGCCAGCAGCCAACCATCATATCCCGGGACAGGGGATCGGTACGAGCAGTACTTC.

This clonotype occurred a few times. The DNA is left out, because the CDR3 cannot be placed on it with certainty; the CDR3 is given as TCRdb lists it. The CDR3 here is CAISESVASGIAGYF. The V call is TRBV10-3, the J call TRBJ2-5; the table assigns TRBD2, which was not confirmed against the DNA. The CDR3 spans 15 amino acids, including both terminal residues. CDR1 ENHRY and CDR2 SYGVKD come from the germline V gene.